This T cell receptor beta chain emerged from a study of control samples from healthy donors and cancer patients. Germline lookup yields CDR1 SGHDT and CDR2 YYEEEE. Trimming at V came to 1 base and at J to 4 bases, leaving 6 bases not matched to a gene. The CDR3 loop spans 16 amino acids. The assay was immunoSEQ multiplex PCR, and TCRdb's table has in-frame clones only and misses some. The sample shows more than 150,000 clones, more than 85% of them seen only once. Sequencing was carried out using blood. This sequence joins TRBV5-6 and TRBJ2-1; TRBD2 agrees at 9 bases. This clonotype was sampled from a man aged 45-65 years in good health. CDR3: CASSLLRLADYNEQFF. The CDR3 nucleotides read TGTGCCAGCAGCTTGCTCCGACTAGCGGATTACAATGAGCAGTTCTTC.